Listed below are T cell receptor beta chains from one sample, sequenced in a study of vaccination effects on CD4 cells after COVID-19. Their target antigens are unknown. Sequencing used immunoSEQ multiplex PCR; TCRdb keeps in-frame clones, though not all of them. Of 50,000 to 60,000 clones in the sample, roughly 76% were seen once. The sample was CD4+ T cells from PBMCs cultured with SARS-CoV-2 spike peptides, taken before COVID-19 vaccination. These receptors all come from a human donor who received a COVID-19 vaccine. The CDR3 runs from the conserved cysteine through the conserved F or W. The D gene is left open where the match is weak. Part of the rows lack a size; the others show once, few, many or a class for expanded clones.

d_call	clone_size	v_call	j_call	cdr3_nt	cdr3_aa
.	few	TRBV11-2	TRBJ2-7	TGTGCCAGCAGCTTATCCGTTTCGGGCTACGAGCAGTACTTC	CASSLSVSGYEQYF
.	once	TRBV6-1	TRBJ2-3	TGTGCCAGCAGTGAACAGGGGGGAGATACGCAGTATTTT	CASSEQGGDTQYF
.	.	TRBV7-8	TRBJ2-7	TGTGCCAGCAGCTTAGGAGGCGGGACCCACTCCTACGAGCAGTACTTC	CASSLGGGTHSYEQYF
.	few	TRBV7-3	TRBJ1-2	TGTGCCAGCAGCCCCTACGCGGCGGGAAATGGCTACACCTTC	CASSPYAAGNGYTF
.	.	TRBV24-1	TRBJ2-1	TGTGCCACCAGTGATCCTCCTCTAGCGTTTGTCGTGCACCTCTCCTACAATGAGCAGTTCTTC	CATSDPPLAFVVHLSYNEQFF
.	.	TRBV4-3	TRBJ1-5	TGCGCCAGCAGCCAAGAGAACTCCAATCAGCCCCAGCATTTT	CASSQENSNQPQHF
TRBD1	.	TRBV7-2	TRBJ1-2	TGTGCCAGCAGCTTGGACAGGGGAAACTATGGCTACACCTTC	CASSLDRGNYGYTF
TRBD1	.	TRBV5-1	TRBJ2-2	TGCGCCAGCAGCTTTAGACAGGGGGTAGACGTCGGGGAGCTGTTTTTT	CASSFRQGVDVGELFF
TRBD2	few	TRBV27	TRBJ2-1	TGTGCCAGCAGCGGACTAGCCCTAGGCAATGAGCAGTTCTTC	CASSGLALGNEQFF
.	.	TRBV9	TRBJ2-3	TGTGCCAGCAGCGAGGCCCATCGAGATACGCAGTATTTT	CASSEAHRDTQYF
TRBD1	.	TRBV6-5	TRBJ2-5	TGTGCCAGCAGCCACCGGACAGGGGGCTTGGAGACCCAGTACTTC	CASSHRTGGLETQYF
.	.	TRBV29-1	TRBJ2-5	TGCAGCGTTGGAAGACAAGAGACCCAGTACTTC	CSVGRQETQYF
.	few	TRBV7-2	TRBJ2-1	TGTGCCAGCAGCTTATCTGGGAGCTATGAGCAGTTCTTC	CASSLSGSYEQFF
.	few	TRBV6-6	TRBJ1-5	TGTGCCAGCAGTTACCGGGTTGTGGGCAATCAGCCCCAGCATTTT	CASSYRVVGNQPQHF
TRBD1	.	TRBV27	TRBJ1-2	TGTGCCAGCAGTTTAATAGGGACAGGGGTTTCGGTCGGCGGCTACACCTTC	CASSLIGTGVSVGGYTF
TRBD1	few	TRBV28	TRBJ1-5	TGTGCCAGCAGGTCTCCCTCCGGACAGGGTAATCAGCCCCAGCATTTT	CASRSPSGQGNQPQHF
.	.	TRBV2	TRBJ2-5	TGTGCCAGCAGAGTCACATCGGGCGGGGAGACCCAGTACTTC	CASRVTSGGETQYF
.	many	TRBV12-3/TRBV12-4	TRBJ1-5	TGTGCCAGCAGACCCACAGGGAATCAGCCCCAGCATTTT	CASRPTGNQPQHF
.	few	TRBV18	TRBJ1-2	TGTGCCAGCTCACCTGACAGATCCAGGTCGTATGGCTACACCTTC	CASSPDRSRSYGYTF
.	once	TRBV6-4	TRBJ2-1	TGTGCCAGCACCAACGAGGCGAATGAGCAGTTCTTC	CASTNEANEQFF
.	few	TRBV19	TRBJ1-3	TGTGCCAGTACCCACCGCTCTGGAAACACCATATATTTT	CASTHRSGNTIYF
.	.	TRBV27	TRBJ2-6	TGTGCCAGCAGTCCGTATGGGGCCAACGTCCTGACTTTC	CASSPYGANVLTF
.	.	TRBV7-2	TRBJ2-3	TGTGCCAGCAGCCGGGTCTCCGCGGGCACAGATACGCAGTATTTT	CASSRVSAGTDTQYF
TRBD2	.	TRBV24-1	TRBJ2-1	TGTGCCACCAGTGATTTCCGGACTAGCGGGAGTAGGGGCTCCTACAATGAGCAGTTCTTC	CATSDFRTSGSRGSYNEQFF
.	.	TRBV20-1	TRBJ1-2	TGCAGTGCTAGACCGGGGCATGGCTACACCTTC	CSARPGHGYTF
.	few	TRBV7-9	TRBJ1-2	TGTGCCAGCAGCTTAGCGCTAACAGGCTATGGCTACACCTTC	CASSLALTGYGYTF
.	.	TRBV10-3	TRBJ1-1	TGTGCCATCAGTGGAACGGGGATATCCACTGAAGCTTTCTTT	CAISGTGISTEAFF
TRBD2	.	TRBV27	TRBJ2-1	TGTGCCAGCAGTCCGCCTAGCGGGGATTCTTACAATGAGCAGTTCTTC	CASSPPSGDSYNEQFF
.	.	TRBV7-2	TRBJ2-2	TGTGCCAGCAACCAAGGATCAGTAGGGACCGGGGAGCTGTTTTTT	CASNQGSVGTGELFF
TRBD2	.	TRBV11-2	TRBJ2-7	TGTGCCAGCACCCTAAGTAGCGGGCCTTACTACGAGCAGTACTTC	CASTLSSGPYYEQYF
.	.	TRBV23-1	TRBJ2-7	TGCGCCAGCAGTCAACGGCGGTTACCCCGTTCCTACGAGCAGTACTTC	CASSQRRLPRSYEQYF
.	once	TRBV4-1	TRBJ1-2	TGCGCCAGCAGCCAAGAAGTAGTGGGGGGATCCCTGAACTATGGCTACACCTTC	CASSQEVVGGSLNYGYTF
TRBD2	.	TRBV7-2	TRBJ2-1	TGTGCCAGCAGCCCCCGAGCGGGAGTGGGCTACAATGAGCAGTTCTTC	CASSPRAGVGYNEQFF
.	.	TRBV5-1	TRBJ1-1	TGCGCCAGCAGCCCCGGGACATTGAACACTGAAGCTTTCTTT	CASSPGTLNTEAFF
.	.	TRBV5-4	TRBJ2-1	TGTGCCAGCAGCTTGGACCCGGGATCCACCAATGAGCAGTTCTTC	CASSLDPGSTNEQFF
.	.	TRBV6-5	TRBJ1-4	TGTGCCAGCAGTTACAGCGTACCCGAGGAAAAACTGTTTTTT	CASSYSVPEEKLFF
.	.	TRBV29-1	TRBJ2-3	TGCAGCGTTCGGGATTCAACACCCTATTTT	CSVRDSTPYF